This TCR beta chain was captured by sequencing in a study of CD8 T cells in Susac syndrome. Regarding the study as a whole: By the study's own acknowledgment, its TCR sequencing and HLA analysis included relatively few individuals.

Note on this clonotype: The antigen is unknown.

Sequencing of TCR beta covered CD8+ and CD4+ T cells obtained from blood. TEMRA cells were FACS-enriched, with CD8+ and CD4+ T cells isolated negatively. An amount of RNA that ranged from about 0.45 to 1 ug was reverse transcribed with random hexamers. Multiplex PCR with immunoSEQ amplified the TCR beta CDR3 across 54 Vbeta and 13 Jbeta. Each CDR3 protein is one row after TCRdb ran MiXCR on the immunoSEQ multiplex PCR reads. The sample consists of about 180,000 distinct CDR3 sequences, roughly 96% of them appearing once. Germline V gene lookup returns CDR1 KGHSH and CDR2 LQKENI. This CDR3 spans 13 amino acids. V shed 3 bases, J shed 12 bases, and the junction held 10 bases outside the gene matches.

The V gene is TRBV18, the J gene TRBJ1-1, with 7 bases matching TRBD1. The sequenced sample consisted of CD8+ T cells from PBMCs. This clonotype was obtained from a human donor with multiple sclerosis. For the CDR3, the DNA is TGTGCCAGCTCACCGATGGCTGGACAGGATCCTTTCTTT. Encoded protein: CASSPMAGQDPFF.